Listed below are T cell receptor beta chains from one sample, sequenced in a study of blood T cell repertoires in COVID-19. Some clones are missing from TCRdb's copy, which holds only in-frame ones; the method was immunoSEQ multiplex PCR. The sample includes about 87,000 clones, roughly 86% of them seen just once. Sequenced: peripheral blood. The receptors here all came from a man between 40 and 49 years old with acute or convalescent COVID-19. The CDR3 runs from the conserved cysteine through the conserved F or W. A D gene is named only where the DNA matches it firmly. Size is stated for part of the rows, as once, few or many counts, or as a class when the clone is expanded.

>TRBV7-8|TRBJ2-6|TRBD2|once
TGTGCCAGCAGCGACAGACTAGCGGGAGTTAGTGGGGCCAACGTCCTGACTTTC
CASSDRLAGVSGANVLTF
>TRBV7-9|TRBJ2-6|TRBD1|-
TGTGCCAGCAGCTTAATTACAGGGGTGCTCTCTGGGGCCAACGTCCTGACTTTC
CASSLITGVLSGANVLTF
>TRBV7-2|TRBJ1-5|-|-
TGTGCCAGCAGCCTCCTCGGTGCGGGTCAGCCCCAGCATTTT
CASSLLGAGQPQHF
>TRBV19|TRBJ1-3|-|-
TGTGCCAGTAGTATAACGGGGGAGTTACGGTATTTT
CASSITGELRYF
>TRBV20-1|TRBJ1-2|TRBD1|once
TGCAGTGCTACGCCGGGACAGGGTAACACCTTC
CSATPGQGNTF
>TRBV6-5|TRBJ2-7|TRBD1|-
TGTGCCAGCAGGGGGGACAGGGTAGACGACGAGCAGTACTTC
CASRGDRVDDEQYF
>TRBV28|TRBJ2-5|TRBD2|-
TGTGCCAGCAGTCCAGCGGGAGGCCCCCAAGAGACCCAGTACTTC
CASSPAGGPQETQYF
>TRBV11-1|TRBJ1-3|-|few
TGTGCCAGCAGCTCCGGGACTTCTGGAAACACCATATATTTT
CASSSGTSGNTIYF
>TRBV6-2/TRBV6-3|TRBJ1-2|-|-
TGTGCCAGCAGTTACGGGGGCGGCTCCTCCTATAACTATGGCTACACCTTC
CASSYGGGSSYNYGYTF
>TRBV7-6|TRBJ2-2|TRBD2|-
TGTGCCAGCAGTCCGGGACTAGCGGGAGGCCGCGCGAACACCGGGGAGCTGTTTTTT
CASSPGLAGGRANTGELFF
>TRBV19|TRBJ1-5|-|-
TGTGCCAGTAGTATAGACCGAGGGGCGCCGGGAGGGGTGCAGCCCCAGCATTTT
CASSIDRGAPGGVQPQHF
>TRBV19|TRBJ2-1|-|-
TGTGCCAGTAATAGTATGTTTGGTGAGGGCGGGAATAAAGGTAATGAGCAGTTCTTC
CASNSMFGEGGNKGNEQFF
>TRBV6-1|TRBJ1-6|TRBD1|-
TGTGCCAGCAGTTTCGGACAGGGCGAGCCCCTCCACTTT
CASSFGQGEPLHF
>TRBV10-2|TRBJ1-2|-|-
TGCGCCAGCAGTGAGTCATTCCAGGGTGATGGCTACACCTTC
CASSESFQGDGYTF
>TRBV6-5|TRBJ2-5|-|-
TGTGCCGTATCGTGGGCCATTCAAGAGACCCAGTACTTC
CAVSWAIQETQYF
>TRBV6-6|TRBJ2-2|-|few
TGTGCCAGCAGATGGGACTGGCCCGACACCGGGGAGCTGTTTTTT
CASRWDWPDTGELFF